This TCR beta chain was captured in a study of immune evolution from preneoplasia to lung adenocarcinoma. Findings and limits, study-wide: Later-stage lesions seemingly showed higher T cell density and diversity than normal lung. Top clone frequencies peaked in normal lung, apparently declining through invasive adenocarcinoma.

TCRdb's table, derived via immunoSEQ multiplex PCR, lists solely in-frame clones and lacks some. The data hold 4,900 or so clones, with about 70% observed a single time. Concerning this clone itself: Its antigen is as yet unknown.

From germline, CDR1 is SGHTA and CDR2 FQGTGA. This CDR3 is 15 amino acids long. V gave up 0 bases and J gave up 5 bases, with 13 bases separating them. The TCR comes from a person aged 55-85 years with lung adenocarcinoma. The sample consisted of FFPE lung adenocarcinoma in situ tissue. The chain combines TRBV7-3 with TRBJ2-5; D is uncertain. The chain's CDR3 is CASSLTGGTWETQYF. CDR3 DNA: TGTGCCAGCAGCTTAACCGGCGGCACTTGGGAGACCCAGTACTTC. The complete variable domain, with remaining parts taken from reference TRBV7-3 and TRBJ2-5, reads GAGVSQTPSNKVTEKGKYVELRCDPISGHTALYWYRQSLGQGPEFLIYFQGTGAADDSGLPNDRFFAVRPEGSVSTLKIQRTERGDSAVYLCASSLTGGTWETQYFGPGTRLLVL.